This TCR beta chain was recovered during a study of cytomegalovirus exposure and HLA in healthy donors. Primers included in the PCR were 60 Vbeta and 13 Jbeta primers. Produced via immunoSEQ multiplex PCR; TCRdb's table is partial and in-frame only. Among 130,000 to 150,000 clones listed, around 75% were seen once. V was clipped by 0 bases and J by 2 bases, with 14 bases between them. The CDR3 length is 16 residues. Germline V gives CDR1 MNHNY, CDR2 SVGAGI (reference sequence). Sequenced material: PBMCs. The genes are TRBV6-6 and TRBJ2-7; D is possibly TRBD1 (5 bases). This receptor was obtained from a woman in her twenties or thirties in good health and CMV-seronegative. CDR3 bases: TGTGCCAGCAGTTACTCGAAGTCTGGACAAACCTACGAGCAGTACTTC. Its translation: CASSYSKSGQTYEQYF.